Sequencing of this T cell receptor (beta chain) was carried out in a study of tumor-infiltrating lymphocytes in primary liver carcinoma. The study's findings and limits: Merely about 8-25% of top clones occurred in all five tumor regions. Paired tumor-adjacent and tumor-blood samples overlapped less than tumor region pairs did.

Germline V lookup: CDR1 MNHNS, CDR2 SASEGT. The CDR3 spans 14 residues. The J segment lost 5 bases and the V segment lost 6 bases, leaving 7 bases of the junction unmatched. TCR beta cDNA came from about 0.45 ug total RNA, primed with a constant-region primer. Three rounds of nested multiplex PCR with slightly modified ARM-PCR produced TCR beta libraries. Amplification in the first two PCR rounds was performed using TRBV1-TRBV30 forward primers and a C-beta reverse primer for roughly 9 cycles each. From the multiplex PCR reads, TCRdb called clonotypes with MiXCR, one entry per CDR3 protein. The sample comprises tens of thousands of distinct CDR3 sequences, roughly 70% of which are singletons, and 25% to 40% rests with the top ten. The sample holds many counts of this clonotype. The antigen remains undetermined. Extraction of RNA together with DNA used about 17-31 mg of unsorted bulk tissue. All patients had surgically resected primary liver carcinoma. Samples were taken from five separate regions of every tumor.

The source of this sequence is a woman in her 30s with primary liver carcinoma and hepatitis B virus infection. The chain links TRBV6-1 to TRBJ2-7; 10 bases map to TRBD2. Sequencing input: liver tumor tissue from sampling region 3. Noted subset: tumor region T3, left-lateral pole. The CDR3 sequence: CASSRGTSAHEQYF. The DNA of the CDR3 is TGTGCCAGCAGCCGCGGGACTAGCGCCCACGAGCAGTACTTC.